Here is one T cell receptor (beta chain) with its context. The data stem from a study of shared clonotypes between healthy human individuals. Every donor, a Caucasian adult, lived in Nashville, Tennessee. The authors split each subset's genomic DNA evenly across several immunoSEQ plates. The authors' processing: ImmunoSEQ yielded junction-only sequences lacking quality scores, so filtering differed. Libraries were prepared by immunoSEQ multiplex PCR; TCRdb keeps only in-frame clonotypes and omits some of them. V and J calls plus clone size are reproduced from that table; the DNA served to infer D and trimming. The sample lists some 630,000 clones, less than 80% seen once, with 1.8% in the top ten. Specimen: memory CD4+ T cells sorted from blood. This sample's subset: CD45RA-negative fraction. This sequence was found in a woman in her twenties or thirties in good health.

As DNA, the CDR3 is TGTGCCAGCAGATTTCTAGCGGGAGGGATTTGGGGGAATGAGCAGTTCTTC. Translated: CASRFLAGGIWGNEQFF. The chain combines TRBV28 with TRBJ2-1; TRBD2 aligns across 12 bases. J was trimmed by 7 bases and V by 6 bases; bases with no gene match: 13. CDR3 length equals 17 residues. The germline V gene has CDR1 MDHEN and CDR2 SYDVKM.